What follows describes a single TCR beta chain. Here immunoSEQ multiplex PCR was the method, and the copy in TCRdb shows in-frame clones only, minus some. This sample has about 71,000 clones, with around 90% found just once. The entry originates in a study of T cell changes during pregnancy in multiple sclerosis. Per germline, CDR1 SGHAT and CDR2 FQNNGV. This CDR3 has 15 residues. Losses at the gene ends were 5 bases for V and 6 bases for J; bases not matched to a gene: 8. The sequencing used peripheral blood, collected in the third trimester of pregnancy. This sequence was found in a female donor with multiple sclerosis, enrolled in a pregnancy study. This chain connects TRBV11-2 to TRBJ2-1, with 9 nucleotides matching TRBD2. In DNA form, the CDR3 reads TGTGCCAGCAGCCCAGTAGCGGGAGCCATCAATGAGCAGTTCTTC. Translating gives CASSPVAGAINEQFF.